This T cell receptor beta chain was sequenced for a study of blood T cell repertoires in COVID-19. Across the study: In each case, the material was cDNA or gDNA derived from T cells, B-cell-depleted T cells, or PBMCs.

How the authors handled the data: Estimates of nucleated cell counts were drawn from the amplification of reference gene primers. Method: immunoSEQ multiplex PCR; TCRdb's copy keeps in-frame clones and lacks some. V and J calls and clone size are as listed in that table; D and trimming were resolved from the DNA. This table holds about 230,000 clones, about 80% found once. The CDR3 covers 14 residues. Germline assignment: CDR1 SGHTA and CDR2 FQGNSA. Trimming took 5 bases from V and 2 from J, leaving 10 bases between them. The specimen sequenced was peripheral blood. V is TRBV7-2 and J is TRBJ2-4, with D possibly TRBD2 on 5 matching bases. The clonotype was recovered from a woman aged 50 to 60 with acute or convalescent COVID-19. The CDR3 spells CASSPSGTKNIQYF. CDR3 sequence (DNA): TGTGCCAGCAGCCCATCCGGGACCAAAAACATTCAGTACTTC.